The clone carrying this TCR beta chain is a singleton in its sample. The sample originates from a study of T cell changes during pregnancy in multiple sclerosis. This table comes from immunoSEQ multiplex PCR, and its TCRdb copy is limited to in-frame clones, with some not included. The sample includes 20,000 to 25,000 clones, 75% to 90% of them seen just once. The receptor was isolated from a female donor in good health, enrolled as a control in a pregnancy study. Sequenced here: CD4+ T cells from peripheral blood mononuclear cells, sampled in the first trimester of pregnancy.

The CDR3 sequence: CASSPGQGRETQYF. For the CDR3, the DNA is TGTGCCAGCAGCCCGGGACAGGGGCGGGAGACCCAGTACTTC. The chain couples TRBV7-2 to TRBJ2-5; 10 bases align to TRBD1. Germline V gives CDR1 SGHTA, CDR2 FQGNSA. V shed 5 bases, J shed 5 bases, and the junction held 5 bases outside the gene matches. The CDR3 consists of 14 residues.